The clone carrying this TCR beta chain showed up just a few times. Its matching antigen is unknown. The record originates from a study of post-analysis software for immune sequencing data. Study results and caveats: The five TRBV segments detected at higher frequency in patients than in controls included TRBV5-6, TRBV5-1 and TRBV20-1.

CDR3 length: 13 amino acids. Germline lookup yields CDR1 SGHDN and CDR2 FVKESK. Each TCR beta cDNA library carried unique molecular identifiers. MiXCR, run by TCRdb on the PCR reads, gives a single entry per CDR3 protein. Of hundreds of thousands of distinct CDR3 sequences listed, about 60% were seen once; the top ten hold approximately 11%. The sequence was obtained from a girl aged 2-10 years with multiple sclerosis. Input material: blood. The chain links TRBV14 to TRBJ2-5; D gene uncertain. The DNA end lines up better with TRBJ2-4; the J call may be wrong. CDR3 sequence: CASSQALEYIQYF. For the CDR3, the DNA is TGTGCCAGCAGCCAGGCACTGGAGTACATTCAGTACTTC.